This entry lists 4 T cell receptor beta chains sequenced from one sample in a study of blood T cell repertoires in COVID-19. Data came from immunoSEQ multiplex PCR; TCRdb stores just in-frame clones and leaves some out. The sample gives approximately 250,000 clones, approximately 85% of which show up once; about 5.1% is in the top ten. Specimen: peripheral blood. The receptors stem from a man aged 45-65 years with COVID-19, enrolled during active disease.

The chain is built from TRBV7-8 and TRBJ2-7, with D perhaps matching TRBD2 (6 bases). This CDR3 contains 16 residues. Trimming shortened V by 5 bases and J by 0 bases, and 17 bases separated the two germline ends. Germline values: CDR1 SGHVS, CDR2 FQNEAQ. The CDR3 is CASSTGTSAFSYEQYF. The CDR3 bases are TGTGCCAGCAGCACCGGGACTTCGGCCTTCTCCTACGAGCAGTACTTC.

This chain uses TRBV5-4 with TRBJ2-1; D perhaps matches TRBD2 (7 bases). V shed 0 bases and J shed 0 bases, with 10 bases lying between them. This CDR3 contains 16 residues. Germline assignment: CDR1 SGHNT and CDR2 YYREEE (reference sequence). The CDR3 loop is CASSLGGGGSYNEQFF. The CDR3 nucleotides are TGTGCCAGCAGCTTGGGGGGGGGCGGCTCCTACAATGAGCAGTTCTTC.

The V and J genes are TRBV28 and TRBJ1-1; the D is unclear. CDR1 and CDR2 (germline): MDHEN, SYDVKM. Trimming cost V 2 bases and J 5 bases, with 15 bases left between them. The CDR3 length is 15 residues. CDR3 bases: TGTGCCAGCAGTTTAATAGTCAGATCGGGGACTGAAGCTTTCTTT. This codes for CASSLIVRSGTEAFF.

V and J are TRBV4-2 and TRBJ1-1; D unresolved. Germline CDR1 is LGHNA and CDR2 is YNFKEQ. V was trimmed by 2 bases and J by 1 base, leaving 8 bases between them. The CDR3 covers 14 residues. CDR3 coding DNA: TGTGCCAGCAGCCAACCCACTAAGAACACTGAAGCTTTCTTT. Residues: CASSQPTKNTEAFF.